These T cell receptor beta chains were read from a single sample in a study of Graves' ophthalmopathy and Graves' hyperthyroidism. TCRdb used MiXCR to reprocess the multiplex PCR reads, holding one entry per CDR3 protein. The table includes about half a million distinct CDR3 sequences, roughly an eighth detected once. The sample taken for sequencing was blood. The receptors stem from a woman aged 25-40 years with Graves' ophthalmopathy. The CDR3 runs from the conserved cysteine through the conserved F or W. The order of the fields is J gene, V gene, clone size, D gene, CDR3 DNA, CDR3 protein. The D gene is left open where the match is weak. The listing skips clone size in some rows; elsewhere it reads once, few, many or a size class.

>TRBJ2-7|TRBV2|many|NA
TGTGCCAGCAAATTCACGGAGACCTACGAGCAGTACTTC
CASKFTETYEQYF
>TRBJ2-5|TRBV5-1|many|NA
TGCGCCAGCAGCAGTGGGGGCGCGGAGACCCAGTACTTC
CASSSGGAETQYF
>TRBJ1-1|TRBV6-1|many|NA
TGTGCCAGCAGTGAAAGGATCGGCCCAGGGGACACTGAAGCTTTCTTT
CASSERIGPGDTEAFF
>TRBJ1-5|TRBV12-3/TRBV12-4|NA|NA
TGTGCCAGCAGTTTAGCCGGGACAATCAGCAATCAGCCCCAGCATTTT
CASSLAGTISNQPQHF
>TRBJ2-7|TRBV15|many|TRBD1
TGTGCCACCAGCAGAGATCTGGGACAGGCAGCCTACGAGCAGTACTTC
CATSRDLGQAAYEQYF
>TRBJ1-2|TRBV19|many|NA
TGTGCCAGTAGTTTAGGGGACCGTACGGACTATGGCTACACCTTC
CASSLGDRTDYGYTF
>TRBJ1-2|TRBV2|NA|NA
TGTGCCAGCCTCGGGGCAGGTACCTATGGCTACACCTTC
CASLGAGTYGYTF
>TRBJ2-7|TRBV10-3|many|NA
TGTGCCATCGGGGGTACAGTCCACGAGCAGTACTTC
CAIGGTVHEQYF
>TRBJ2-5|TRBV7-3|once|TRBD2
TGTGGCAGCAGCTTTGCAGCGGGGGAGACCCAGTACTTC
CGSSFAAGETQYF
>TRBJ1-5|TRBV6-2/TRBV6-3|NA|TRBD1
TGTGCCAGCAGACAGGGGAGGGGTCAGCCCCAGCATTTT
CASRQGRGQPQHF
>TRBJ1-1|TRBV12-3/TRBV12-4|many|NA
TGTGCCAGCAACGCAGAGAACACTGAAGCTTTCTTT
CASNAENTEAFF
>TRBJ1-1|TRBV27|many|TRBD1
TGTGCCAGCAGTTTATCTCGTCGCAGGGGGCAGGGCACTGAAGCTTTCTTT
CASSLSRRRGQGTEAFF
>TRBJ1-2|TRBV27|many|NA
TGTGCCAGCAGCAGGCGTGGGCAGTTAATTAATGGCTACACCTTC
CASSRRGQLINGYTF